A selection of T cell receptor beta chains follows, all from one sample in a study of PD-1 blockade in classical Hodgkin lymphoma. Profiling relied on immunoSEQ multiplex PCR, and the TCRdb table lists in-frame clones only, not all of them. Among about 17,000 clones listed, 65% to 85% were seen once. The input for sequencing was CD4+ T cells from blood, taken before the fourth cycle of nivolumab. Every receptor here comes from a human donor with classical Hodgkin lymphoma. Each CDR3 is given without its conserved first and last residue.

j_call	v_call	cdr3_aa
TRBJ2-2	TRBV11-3	ASSQRTNTGELF
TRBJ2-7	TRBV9	ASSVYEQY
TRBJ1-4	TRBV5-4	ASSLGGSTNEKLF
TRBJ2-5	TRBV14	ASSQMTGRIETQY
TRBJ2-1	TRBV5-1	ASSPAGGPFLGEQF
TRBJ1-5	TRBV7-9	ASSIGTAGNQPQH
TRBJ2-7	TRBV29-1	SASGGVKYEQY
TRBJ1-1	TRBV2	ASKGQGAVNTEAF
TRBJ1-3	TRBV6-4	ASSDSGLLDSGNTIY
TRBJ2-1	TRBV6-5	ASQTSGSYNEQF
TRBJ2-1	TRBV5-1	ASSFTSGSLYNEQF
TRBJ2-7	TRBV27	ASRVGQNPYEQY
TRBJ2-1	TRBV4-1	ASAGLVLYNEQF
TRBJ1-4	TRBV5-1	ASSSGTGTGFIANEKLF
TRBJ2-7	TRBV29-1	SVAEFSEQY
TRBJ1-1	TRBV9	ASSVIPGGSEAF
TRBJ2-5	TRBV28	ASSPRTGGRSVRY
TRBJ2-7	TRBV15	ATSKGQGSYEQY
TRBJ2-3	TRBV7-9	ASSLDGTSTDTQY
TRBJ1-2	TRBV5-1	ASSLLPLSTGDFNYGYT
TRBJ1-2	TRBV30	AWSRRVDRSEYGYT
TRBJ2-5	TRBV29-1	SAGGGETQY
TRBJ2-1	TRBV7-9	ASSSKGPNEQF